Sequencing of this T cell receptor beta chain was carried out in a study of T cells expressing NK-cell markers. Turning to the study itself: Of eight sequenced donors, seven were HCMV-seropositive and one HCMV-seronegative.

To note about this clonotype: Its antigen is currently unknown.

Germline V gives CDR1 KGHDR, CDR2 SFDVKD. The length of the CDR3 is 14 residues. Broader study findings: HCMV specificity of expanded NKG2C+ T cell clones remained unclear. The CD3+CD56-NKG2C+ fraction was also led by these clonotypes in a few donors.

The authors made TCR beta cDNA libraries by 5'RACE template switching. This switching added a universal primer site and UMIs. From its re-call of the 5' RACE reads, TCRdb lists each CDR3 protein once, without DNA. The sample table includes around 260,000 distinct CDR3 sequences. The material sequenced was blood T cells: a sorted CD56 or NKG2C T cell subset, CD4+ or CD8+ T cells, or bulk PBMC T cells (not recorded which). The chain combines TRBV24-1 with TRBJ1-6; the TCRdb call, TRBD1, lacks DNA for checking. This clonotype originated in a woman between 18 and 70 years old in good health. The CDR3 protein is CATSRGRDNSPLHF.